Listed below are T cell receptor beta chains from one sample, sequenced in a study of identical twins. A single record per CDR3 protein comes from TCRdb applying MiXCR to the 5' RACE reads. Seen here are some 690,000 distinct CDR3 sequences, approximately 21% observed once, and the top ten hold 4% to 4.5%. In addition, the sample was reused for a study of T cells expressing NK-cell markers.

The source material was PBMCs. Receptors were obtained from a young woman in good health. The conserved cysteine and the conserved F or W are not part of the CDR3 here.

v_gene: TRBV27; CDR3aa: ASSHKRTGEFLAKNIQY
v_gene: TRBV20-1; CDR3aa: SATGGGSHSYNEQF
v_gene: TRBV12-3/TRBV12-4; CDR3aa: ASSYATGMYEQY
v_gene: TRBV12-3/TRBV12-4; CDR3aa: ASSETSSTTDTQY
v_gene: TRBV20-1; CDR3aa: SASERGGRSDTQY
v_gene: TRBV10-3; CDR3aa: AIRVADIQY
v_gene: TRBV5-4; CDR3aa: ASKERDLQETQY
v_gene: TRBV9; CDR3aa: ASSVGLAGGAGYEQY
v_gene: TRBV20-1; CDR3aa: SASVSGGADEQF
v_gene: TRBV11-2; CDR3aa: ASSLPPYRTSTDTQY
v_gene: TRBV9; CDR3aa: ASSPDGLSYEQY
v_gene: TRBV6-1; CDR3aa: ASRGQGADTQY
v_gene: TRBV10-3; CDR3aa: AISAGGLGEQF
v_gene: TRBV13; CDR3aa: ASSLQGIPANYGYT
v_gene: TRBV11-3; CDR3aa: ASRGLAGARTDTQY
v_gene: TRBV10-3; CDR3aa: AISDLGLADEQF
v_gene: TRBV5-1; CDR3aa: ASSPNDRRSYT
v_gene: TRBV7-9; CDR3aa: ASSRAGTRYNEQF
v_gene: TRBV6-1; CDR3aa: ASTGGGVGRGARAEAF
v_gene: TRBV29-1; CDR3aa: SVAASGKTDTQY
v_gene: TRBV20-1; CDR3aa: SARAGTGRFEQY
v_gene: TRBV25-1; CDR3aa: ASSELGSSYEQY
v_gene: TRBV24-1; CDR3aa: ATSEAGSQPQH
v_gene: TRBV4-1; CDR3aa: ASSLLPRLAGADTQY
v_gene: TRBV15; CDR3aa: ATSSDRGGETDTQY
v_gene: TRBV29-1; CDR3aa: SVETGTEQY
v_gene: TRBV11-2; CDR3aa: ASRDYIGLAGIIQSADTQY
v_gene: TRBV6-5; CDR3aa: ASSYSMQRGRRANYGYT
v_gene: TRBV12-3/TRBV12-4; CDR3aa: ASSSAGTQETQY
v_gene: TRBV11-1; CDR3aa: ASSSGRLAGGHSYNEQF
v_gene: TRBV7-6; CDR3aa: ASSFRKGGSGELF
v_gene: TRBV20-1; CDR3aa: SARARVTYEQY
v_gene: TRBV12-3/TRBV12-4; CDR3aa: ASSPRSRNEQF
v_gene: TRBV7-2; CDR3aa: ASSLVTGDYGYT
v_gene: TRBV12-3/TRBV12-4; CDR3aa: ASSARDYGQEQY
v_gene: TRBV27; CDR3aa: ASKSSSNNEQF
v_gene: TRBV18; CDR3aa: ASSEGFQPYEQY